This note documents a single TCR beta chain sequence. The table lists this clonotype with many counts. The clone's antigen remains unknown. No clone much larger than this one lies a single base away; base qualities are absent. Only healthy Caucasian donors were included. Three pairs of female monozygotic twins, all aged about 18 to 30 years, made up the twin cohort. RNA for TCR libraries was isolated from peripheral blood mononuclear cells. These data are taken from a study of identical twins (dated by TCRdb to 2016 to 2017). The study in broad terms: To test whether fetal clonotypes persist, this study deep-sequenced TCR alpha and beta repertoires from monozygotic twins, from unrelated adults of various ages, and from cord blood. To rule out contamination, the twin experiments were replicated at different times with different library preparation protocols.

The full study reports these points: Out-of-frame TCR alpha sequences shared between twins showed an excess of low generation-probability sequences compared with coincidental sharing between unrelated individuals. Abundant cord blood beta clonotypes had fewer insertions, young adult naive repertoires showed a similar but weaker trend, and memory repertoires showed no such trend. In monozygotic twins, out-of-frame TCR alpha sharing was systematically underestimated by recombination models, although the models agreed with sharing between unrelated individuals. Excess twin sharing in beta out-of-frame sequences was weaker because fewer shared sequences lowered the signal-to-noise ratio. Because the same donors could not be followed over many years, the conclusions depended on cross-sectional statistical analysis. Zero-insertion analyses could be partly confounded by invariant T cells such as MAIT and iNKT, although diverse VJ usage argued against such confounding for most clonotypes.

Libraries were constructed by 5' RACE. Reads for this sample came from an Illumina HiSeq 2000. Template switching added a universal primer binding site, and the final cDNA carried a unique molecular identifier that allowed TCR cDNA molecules to be counted accurately. First-strand cDNA for TCR alpha and beta chains was synthesized from specific primers in the conserved constant-segment region. To control for contamination, every cDNA library was double barcoded, receiving both a SMART-Mk sample barcode and Illumina barcodes. TruSeq adapter sequences along with Illumina sample barcodes were introduced in two successive PCR steps. The Illumina HiSeq platform was used with custom primers to sequence TCR alpha and beta cDNA libraries. Processing in the source paper ran as follows. Raw reads were processed with MiGEC to extract unique molecular identifiers, and MiXCR was used to determine CDR3 positions. For each individual, recombination models were inferred using an EM algorithm with the repgenHMM and IGoR tools. The analysis of shared clonotypes was done with the tcR package in R, with sharing normalized by the product of cloneset sizes. Out-of-frame nonproductive sequences were analyzed to study raw recombination free of thymic and clonal selection effects. TCRdb applied fastp at Q25 and MiXCR to the public reads, then kept only in-frame beta chains. Rows are unified per CDR3 protein, each entry keeping the most common DNA and genes. It is TCRdb's table, rather than the study itself, that gives the V and J calls and clone size. This sample lists a few hundred thousand distinct CDR3 sequences; 9.5% to 10% were detected once. Of the sample, 2.5% to 3% falls within the top ten clones.

V is reduced by 5 bases and J by 6 bases, leaving a spacing of 18 bases between them. The CDR3 has 14 amino acids, counting the end cysteine and phenylalanine. Of all the DNA, just the CDR3 is kept, 42 bases in frame from base 1. The germline V gene specifies SGHRS as CDR1 and YFSETQ as CDR2. The data were also submitted as part of a second study, on yellow fever vaccine responses in identical twins. Reported in the second study: The authors reported that the T cell response to vaccination in identical twins appeared partly convergent and partly personalized. In identical twins, the study followed T cell clones that responded to the vaccine with precision.

The sample consisted of PBMCs. Recombination linked TRBV5-1 to TRBJ2-7; the D gene is possibly TRBD1, with 5 bases matching. The sequence derives from a woman in her late teens or twenties in good health. The CDR3 amino acid sequence is: CASSLGRALGEQYF. The DNA is TGCGCCAGCAGTCTGGGCAGGGCCCTAGGCGAGCAGTACTTC.